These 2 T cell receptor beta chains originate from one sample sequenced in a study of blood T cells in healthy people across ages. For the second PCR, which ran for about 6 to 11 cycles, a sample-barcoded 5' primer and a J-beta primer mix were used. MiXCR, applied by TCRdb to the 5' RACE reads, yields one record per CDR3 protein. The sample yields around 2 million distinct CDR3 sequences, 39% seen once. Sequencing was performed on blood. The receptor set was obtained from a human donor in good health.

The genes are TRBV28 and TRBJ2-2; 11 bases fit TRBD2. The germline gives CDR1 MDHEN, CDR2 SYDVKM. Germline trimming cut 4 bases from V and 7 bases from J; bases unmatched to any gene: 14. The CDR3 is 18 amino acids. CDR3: CASSSPLETSGVDGELFF. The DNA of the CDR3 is TGTGCCAGCAGTTCTCCCCTTGAGACTAGCGGGGTAGACGGGGAGCTGTTTTTT.

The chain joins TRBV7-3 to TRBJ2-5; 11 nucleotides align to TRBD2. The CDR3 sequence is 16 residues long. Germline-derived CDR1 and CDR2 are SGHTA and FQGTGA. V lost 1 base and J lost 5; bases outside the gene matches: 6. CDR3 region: CASSLMGSGGAETQYF. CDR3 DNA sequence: TGTGCCAGCAGCTTAATGGGTAGCGGGGGGGCGGAGACCCAGTACTTC. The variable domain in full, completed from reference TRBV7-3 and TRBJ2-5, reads GAGVSQTPSNKVTEKGKYVELRCDPISGHTALYWYRQSLGQGPEFLIYFQGTGAADDSGLPNDRFFAVRPEGSVSTLKIQRTERGDSAVYLCASSLMGSGGAETQYFGPGTRLLVL.